This TCR beta chain appears in the sequencing data of a study of blood T cell repertoires in COVID-19. The CDR3 has 12 amino acids. V lost 4 bases and J lost 0, with 4 bases in between. The germline V gene has CDR1 MDHEN and CDR2 SYDVKM. Assay: immunoSEQ multiplex PCR; the TCRdb copy retains only in-frame clones and omits some. Among about 200,000 clones listed, roughly 90% were seen once. The receptor's source is a man in his forties or fifties with acute or convalescent COVID-19. Sequencing was performed on peripheral blood. This chain uses TRBV28 with TRBJ2-7, with D uncertain. The CDR3 loop is CASSSYSYEQYF. CDR3 nucleotide sequence: TGTGCCAGCAGTTCCTACTCCTACGAGCAGTACTTC.